What follows describes a single T cell receptor beta chain. The antigen is not known. The primer mix had 60 Vbeta and 13 Jbeta primers. Assay: immunoSEQ multiplex PCR; the TCRdb copy retains only in-frame clones and omits some. The data contain roughly 200,000 clones, around 89% of them seen just once; the ten biggest clones take up more than 0.8%. The V end was cut by 2 bases, the J end by 6 bases, with 15 bases between. This CDR3 spans 15 amino acids. Germline CDR1 is MNHNS and CDR2 is SASEGT. The data stem from a study of cytomegalovirus exposure and HLA in healthy donors. Broader study findings: By HLA locus, TCR association rates varied in a later analysis, with DRB1 showing the most and HLA-C the fewest. An assumption of roughly uniform sequencing depth across donors underlay the presence/absence analyses. Later analysis suggested links between common viral pathogens and several top significant clusters. The number of N-insertions in an Asian-associated ancestry cluster was reportedly below the 666-donor mean in a later analysis.

The sequenced sample was PBMCs. The chain has TRBV6-1 and TRBJ2-3, with a possible D match to TRBD2 (5 bases). The TCR comes from a woman under 30 in good health and CMV-seronegative. The CDR3 spells CASSEFRGRGDTQYF. The CDR3 nucleotides are TGTGCCAGCAGTGAATTCCGTGGGCGCGGGGATACGCAGTATTTT.